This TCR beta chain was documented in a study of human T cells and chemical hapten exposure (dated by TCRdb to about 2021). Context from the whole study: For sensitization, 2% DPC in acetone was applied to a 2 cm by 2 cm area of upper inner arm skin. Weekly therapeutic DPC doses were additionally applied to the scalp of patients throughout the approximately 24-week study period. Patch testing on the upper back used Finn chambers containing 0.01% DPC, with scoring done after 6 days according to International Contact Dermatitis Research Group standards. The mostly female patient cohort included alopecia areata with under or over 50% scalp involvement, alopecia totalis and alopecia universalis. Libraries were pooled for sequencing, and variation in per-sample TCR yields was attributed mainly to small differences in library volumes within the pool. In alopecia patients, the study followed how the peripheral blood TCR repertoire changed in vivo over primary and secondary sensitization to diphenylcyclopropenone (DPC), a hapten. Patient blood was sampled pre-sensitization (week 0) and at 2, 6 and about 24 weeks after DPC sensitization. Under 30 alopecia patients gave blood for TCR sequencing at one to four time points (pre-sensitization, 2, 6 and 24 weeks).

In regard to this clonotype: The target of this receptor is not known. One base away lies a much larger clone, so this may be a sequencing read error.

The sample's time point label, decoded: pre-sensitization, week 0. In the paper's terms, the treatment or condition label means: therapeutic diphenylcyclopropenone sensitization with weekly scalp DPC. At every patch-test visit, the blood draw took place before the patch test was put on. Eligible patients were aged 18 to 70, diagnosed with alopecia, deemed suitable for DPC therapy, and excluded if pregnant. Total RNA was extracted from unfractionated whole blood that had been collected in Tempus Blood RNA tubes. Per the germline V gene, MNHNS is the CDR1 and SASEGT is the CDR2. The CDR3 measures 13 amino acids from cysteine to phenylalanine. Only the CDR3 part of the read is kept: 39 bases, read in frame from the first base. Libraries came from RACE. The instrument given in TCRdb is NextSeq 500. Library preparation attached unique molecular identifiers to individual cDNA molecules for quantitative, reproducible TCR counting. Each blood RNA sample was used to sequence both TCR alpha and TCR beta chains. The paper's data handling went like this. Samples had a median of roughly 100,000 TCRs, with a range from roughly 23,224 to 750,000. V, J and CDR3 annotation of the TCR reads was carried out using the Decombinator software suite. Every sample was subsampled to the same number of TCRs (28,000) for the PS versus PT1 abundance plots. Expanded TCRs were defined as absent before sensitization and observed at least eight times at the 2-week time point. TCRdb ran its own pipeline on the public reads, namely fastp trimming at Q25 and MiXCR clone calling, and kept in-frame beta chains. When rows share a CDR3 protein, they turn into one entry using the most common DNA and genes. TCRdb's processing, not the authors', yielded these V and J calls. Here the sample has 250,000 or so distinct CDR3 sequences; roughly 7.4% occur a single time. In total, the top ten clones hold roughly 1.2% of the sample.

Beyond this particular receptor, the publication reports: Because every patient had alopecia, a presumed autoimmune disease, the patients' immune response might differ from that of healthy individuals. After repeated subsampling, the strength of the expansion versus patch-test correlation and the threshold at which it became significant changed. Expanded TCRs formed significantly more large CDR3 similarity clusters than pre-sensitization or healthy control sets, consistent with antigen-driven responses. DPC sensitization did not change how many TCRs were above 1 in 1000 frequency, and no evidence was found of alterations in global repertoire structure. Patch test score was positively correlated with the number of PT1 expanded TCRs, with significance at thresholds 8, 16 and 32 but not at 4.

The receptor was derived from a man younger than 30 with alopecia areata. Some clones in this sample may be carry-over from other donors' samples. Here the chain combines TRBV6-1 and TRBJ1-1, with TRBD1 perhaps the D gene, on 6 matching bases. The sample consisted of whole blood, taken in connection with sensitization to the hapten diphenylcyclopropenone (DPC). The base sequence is TGTGCCAGCAGTGATCGGGACAACAGTGAAGCTTTCTTT. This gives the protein CASSDRDNSEAFF.